The following is a T cell receptor (beta chain) sequence with its context. The target antigen is unknown. This sample is part of a study of CXCR3-negative and CXCR3-positive naive CD8 T cells. The study, taken as a whole, reports: Against CXCR3-negative naive cells, CXCR3-positive naive cells showed more hydrophobic TRB CDR3s.

Through 5' RACE with UMI labels, the TRB cDNA libraries were prepared. TCRdb re-called the 5' RACE reads and gives one entry per CDR3 protein, without DNA. The sample has approximately 96,000 distinct CDR3 sequences; the top ten hold 1.1%. The CDR3 has 12 amino acids. Looked up from germline, CDR1 is MDHEN and CDR2 is SYDVKM. The origin of this receptor is a human donor in good health. Some clones in this sample may be carry-over from other donors' samples. The chain joins TRBV28 to TRBJ2-7; the TRBD1 assignment by TCRdb is unverifiable without DNA. The source material was naive CXCR3+ CD8+ T cells from blood. Subset in this sample: CD45RO-CCR7+CD27+CD95- naive CD8+ T cells expressing CXCR3 (TNR3+). The CDR3 here is CASTPGTGAEYF. Filled out from reference TRBV28 and TRBJ2-7, the complete variable domain reads DVKVTQSSRYLVKRTGEKVFLECVQDMDHENMFWYRQDPGLGLRLIYFSYDVKMKEKGDIPEGYSVSREKKERFSLILESASTNQTSMYLCASTPGTGAEYFGPGTRLTVT.